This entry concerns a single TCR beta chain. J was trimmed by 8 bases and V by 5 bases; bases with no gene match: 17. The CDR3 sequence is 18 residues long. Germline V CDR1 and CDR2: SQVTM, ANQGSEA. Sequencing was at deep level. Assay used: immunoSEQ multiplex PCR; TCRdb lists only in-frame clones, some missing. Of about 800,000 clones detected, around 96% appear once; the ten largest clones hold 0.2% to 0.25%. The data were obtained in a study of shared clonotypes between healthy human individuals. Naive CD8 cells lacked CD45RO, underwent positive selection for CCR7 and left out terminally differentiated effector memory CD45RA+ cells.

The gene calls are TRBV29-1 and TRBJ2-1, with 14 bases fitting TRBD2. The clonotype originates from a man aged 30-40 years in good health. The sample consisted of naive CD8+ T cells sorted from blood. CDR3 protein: CSVQGTSGSSPLGYEQFF. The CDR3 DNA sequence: TGCAGCGTTCAGGGGACTAGCGGGAGTTCGCCCCTCGGGTATGAGCAGTTCTTC.